This TCR beta chain derives from a study of CD8 T cells in ankylosing spondylitis. Whole-study results and caveats: From matched ankylosing spondylitis synovial fluid, disease-linked clones were reportedly recovered at significantly enriched levels. For ankylosing spondylitis blood, a TCR beta motif of fewer than 10 highly homologous variants appeared characteristic. Reactive arthritis synovial fluid and blood previously showed some of these motif variants.

Worth noting for this clonotype: Its specificity is unknown.

TCRdb used MiXCR to reprocess the 5' RACE reads, holding one entry per CDR3 protein. Of 500,000 to 550,000 distinct CDR3 sequences in the sample, about an eighth are singletons; the top ten hold approximately 6.3%. Germline V gene sequence: CDR1 SGHRS, CDR2 YFSETQ. V lost 4 bases to trimming and J lost 2 bases, with 14 bases between them. The CDR3 runs 15 residues. Sequenced: blood, either unsorted or a sorted T cell fraction (not recorded which). This TCR derives from a male donor with ankylosing spondylitis. The chain has TRBV5-1 and TRBJ2-3; no definite D call. The CDR3: CASSAALHSTDTQYF. In DNA, the CDR3 is TGCGCCAGCAGCGCAGCTCTCCATTCCACAGATACGCAGTATTTT. Full variable domain (rest looked up from reference TRBV5-1 and TRBJ2-3): KAGVTQTPRYLIKTRGQQVTLSCSPISGHRSVSWYQQTPGQGLQFLFEYFSETQRNKGNFPGRFSGRQFSNSRSEMNVSTLELGDSALYLCASSAALHSTDTQYFGPGTRLTVL.